This TCR beta chain came from a study of technical replicates of blood from a handful of donors. Clones were read by immunoSEQ multiplex PCR, and TCRdb kept only the in-frame ones, dropping some. The data contain about 68,000 clones, 95% to 97% of them seen just once; the ten biggest clones take up over 0.2%. Trimming took off 7 bases at V and 2 bases at J, with 12 bases between the two ends. Germline V lookup: CDR1 SQVTM, CDR2 ANQGSEA. The CDR3 totals 13 residues. V and J are TRBV29-1 and TRBJ1-3, with a possible D match to TRBD1 (5 bases). The material sequenced was T cells isolated from PBMCs. The TCR was taken from a human donor in good health. The CDR3, as DNA: TGCAGCGGCACCGGGACTACTGGAAACACCATATATTTT. Translation: CSGTGTTGNTIYF.